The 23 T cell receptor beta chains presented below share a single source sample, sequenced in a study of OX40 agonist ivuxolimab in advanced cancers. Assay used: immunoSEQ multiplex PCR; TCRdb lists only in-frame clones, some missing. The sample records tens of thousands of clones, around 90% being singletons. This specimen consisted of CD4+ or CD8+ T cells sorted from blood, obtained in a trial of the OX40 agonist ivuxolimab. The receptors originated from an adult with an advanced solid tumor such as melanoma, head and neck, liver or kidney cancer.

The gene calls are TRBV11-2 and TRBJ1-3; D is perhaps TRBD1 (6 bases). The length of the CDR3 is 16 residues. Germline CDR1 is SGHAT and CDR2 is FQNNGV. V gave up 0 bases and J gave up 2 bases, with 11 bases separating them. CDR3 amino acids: CASSLEAGAAGNTIYF. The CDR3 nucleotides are TGTGCCAGCAGCTTAGAGGCGGGGGCTGCTGGAAACACCATATATTTT.

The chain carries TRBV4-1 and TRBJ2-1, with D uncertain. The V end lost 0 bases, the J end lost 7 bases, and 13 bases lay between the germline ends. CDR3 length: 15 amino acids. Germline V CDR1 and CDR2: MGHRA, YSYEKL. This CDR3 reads CASSQDRLQTNEQFF. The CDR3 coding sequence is TGCGCCAGCAGCCAAGATCGGCTACAGACAAATGAGCAGTTCTTC.

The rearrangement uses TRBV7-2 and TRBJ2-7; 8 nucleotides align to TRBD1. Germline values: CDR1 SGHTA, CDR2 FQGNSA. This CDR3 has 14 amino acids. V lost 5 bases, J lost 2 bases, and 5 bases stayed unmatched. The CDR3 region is CASSMDRAAYEQYV. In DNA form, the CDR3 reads TGTGCCAGCAGCATGGACAGGGCAGCCTACGAGCAGTACGTC.

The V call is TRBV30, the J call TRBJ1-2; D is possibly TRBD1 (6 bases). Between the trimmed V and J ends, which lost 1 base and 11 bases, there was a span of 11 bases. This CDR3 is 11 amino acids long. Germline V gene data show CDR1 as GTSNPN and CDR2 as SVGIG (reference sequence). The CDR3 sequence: CAWSGGGRYTF. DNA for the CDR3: TGTGCCTGGAGTGGCGGGGGGCGATACACCTTC.

CDR3 loop: CASTWFDGDTEAFF. The CDR3 DNA reads as TGTGCCAGCACGTGGTTTGACGGGGACACTGAAGCTTTCTTT. The V call is TRBV6-1, the J call TRBJ1-1; D uncertain. In germline, CDR1 is MNHNS, CDR2 SASEGT. This CDR3 contains 14 residues. Between the trimmed V and J ends, which lost 7 bases and 3 bases, there was a span of 15 bases.

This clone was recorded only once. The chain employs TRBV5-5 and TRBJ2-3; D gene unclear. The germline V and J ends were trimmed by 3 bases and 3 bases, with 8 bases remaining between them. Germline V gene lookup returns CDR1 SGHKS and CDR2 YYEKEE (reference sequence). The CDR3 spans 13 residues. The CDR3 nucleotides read TGTGCCAGCAGCTCCCTTTCTACAGATACGCAGTATTTT. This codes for CASSSLSTDTQYF.

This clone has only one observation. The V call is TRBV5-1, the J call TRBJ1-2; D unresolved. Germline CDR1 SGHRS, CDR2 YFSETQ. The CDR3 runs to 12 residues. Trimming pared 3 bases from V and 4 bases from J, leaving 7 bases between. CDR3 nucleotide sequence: TGCGCCAGCAGCTCCGACTTCTATGGCTACACCTTC. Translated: CASSSDFYGYTF.

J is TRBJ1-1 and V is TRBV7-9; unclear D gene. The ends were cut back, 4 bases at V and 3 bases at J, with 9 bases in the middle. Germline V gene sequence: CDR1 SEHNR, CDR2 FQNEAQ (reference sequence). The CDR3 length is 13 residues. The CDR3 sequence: CASSSVADTEAFF. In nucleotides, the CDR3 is TGTGCCAGCAGCTCCGTGGCGGACACTGAAGCTTTCTTT.

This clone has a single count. The CDR3 protein is CAWKSERGSGLFF. Here the CDR3 DNA reads TGTGCCTGGAAATCGGAGCGGGGGTCGGGCCTGTTCTTC. This rearrangement joins TRBV30 to TRBJ2-1; TRBD2 matches 8 bases. Trimming took 4 bases from V and 15 from J; bases not matched to a gene: 14. The germline V gene encodes CDR1 GTSNPN and CDR2 SVGIG (reference sequence). The CDR3 extends over 13 amino acids.

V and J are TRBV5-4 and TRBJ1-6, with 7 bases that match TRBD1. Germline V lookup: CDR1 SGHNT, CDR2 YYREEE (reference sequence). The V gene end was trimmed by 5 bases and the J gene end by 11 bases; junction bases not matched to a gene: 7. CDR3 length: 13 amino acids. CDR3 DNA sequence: TGTGCCAGCAGGTACAGGGGAGGAACACCCCTCCACTTT. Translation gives CASRYRGGTPLHF.

The DNA of the CDR3 is TGTGCCAGCAGTTTGTCCCCACGGCCCCCCTATGGCTACACCTTC. Its translation is CASSLSPRPPYGYTF. The chain has TRBV28 and TRBJ1-2; no clear D. From germline, CDR1 is MDHEN and CDR2 SYDVKM. Trimming removed 3 bases from V and 4 bases from J, with 15 bases in between. CDR3 size: 15 residues.

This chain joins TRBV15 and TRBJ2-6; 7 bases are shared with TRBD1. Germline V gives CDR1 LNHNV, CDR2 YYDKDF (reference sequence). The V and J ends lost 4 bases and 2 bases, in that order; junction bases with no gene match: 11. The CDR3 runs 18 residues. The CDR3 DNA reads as TGTGCCACCAGCAAGCCCGGGACAGCCAAGCCTGGGGCCAACGTCCTGACTTTC. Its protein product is CATSKPGTAKPGANVLTF. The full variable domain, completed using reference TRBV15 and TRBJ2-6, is DAMVIQNPRYQVTQFGKPVTLSCSQTLNHNVMYWYQQKSSQAPKLLFHYYDKDFNNEADTPDNFQSRRPNTSFCFLDIRSPGLGDTAMYLCATSKPGTAKPGANVLTFGAGSRLTVL.

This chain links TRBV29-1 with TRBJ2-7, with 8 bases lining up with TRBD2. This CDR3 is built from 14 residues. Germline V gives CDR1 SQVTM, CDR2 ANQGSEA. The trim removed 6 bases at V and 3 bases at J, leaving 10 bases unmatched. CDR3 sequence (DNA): TGCAGCGTAAGAACCGGGACTAGGCACTACGAGCAGTACTTC. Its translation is CSVRTGTRHYEQYF.

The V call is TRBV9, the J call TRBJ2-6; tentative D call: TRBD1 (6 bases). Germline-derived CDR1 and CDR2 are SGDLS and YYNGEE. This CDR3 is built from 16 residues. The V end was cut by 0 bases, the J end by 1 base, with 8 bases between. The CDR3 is CASSVGGLSGANVLTF. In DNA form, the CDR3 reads TGTGCCAGCAGCGTAGGGGGGCTTTCTGGGGCCAACGTCCTGACTTTC.

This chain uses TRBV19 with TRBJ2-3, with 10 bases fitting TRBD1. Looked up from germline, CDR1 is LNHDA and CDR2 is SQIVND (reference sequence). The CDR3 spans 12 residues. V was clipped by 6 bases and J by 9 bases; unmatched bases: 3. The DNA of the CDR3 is TGTGCCAGTAGGTGGACAGGGGGGACGCAGTATTTT. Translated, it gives CASRWTGGTQYF.

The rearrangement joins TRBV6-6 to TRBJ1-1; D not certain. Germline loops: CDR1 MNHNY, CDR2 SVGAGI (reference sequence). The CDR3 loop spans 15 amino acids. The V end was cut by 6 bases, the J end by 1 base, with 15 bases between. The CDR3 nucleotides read TGTGCCAGCAGGCAACTGGGGAGTAAGAACACTGAAGCTTTCTTT. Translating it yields CASRQLGSKNTEAFF.

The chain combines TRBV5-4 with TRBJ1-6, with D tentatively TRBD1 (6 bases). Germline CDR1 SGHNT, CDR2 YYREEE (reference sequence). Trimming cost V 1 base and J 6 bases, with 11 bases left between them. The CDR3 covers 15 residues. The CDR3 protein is CASSLQTGINSPLHF. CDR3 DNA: TGTGCCAGCAGCTTGCAGACAGGCATTAATTCACCCCTCCACTTT.

The CDR3 sequence: CASSLQGIISNQPQHF. The CDR3 DNA reads as TGTGCCAGCTCACTACAGGGGATCATAAGCAATCAGCCCCAGCATTTT. This chain connects TRBV18 to TRBJ1-5, with 7 bases fitting TRBD1. The germline CDR1 and CDR2 sequences are KGHSH and LQKENI. The CDR3 consists of 16 residues. V trimming: 4 bases; J trimming: 1 base; junction bases outside the gene matches: 7. Combining the CDR3 with reference TRBV18 and TRBJ1-5 gives the whole variable domain NAGVMQNPRHLVRRRGQEARLRCSPMKGHSHVYWYRQLPEEGLKFMVYLQKENIIDESGMPKERFSAEFPKEGPSILRIQQVVRGDSAAYFCASSLQGIISNQPQHFGDGTRLSIL.

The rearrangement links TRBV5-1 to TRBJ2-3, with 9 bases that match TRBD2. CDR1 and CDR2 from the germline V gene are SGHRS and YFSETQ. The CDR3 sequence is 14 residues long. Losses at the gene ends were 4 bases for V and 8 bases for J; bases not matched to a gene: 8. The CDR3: CASSIGTSIVTQYF. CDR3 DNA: TGCGCCAGCAGCATCGGGACTAGCATAGTTACGCAGTATTTT.

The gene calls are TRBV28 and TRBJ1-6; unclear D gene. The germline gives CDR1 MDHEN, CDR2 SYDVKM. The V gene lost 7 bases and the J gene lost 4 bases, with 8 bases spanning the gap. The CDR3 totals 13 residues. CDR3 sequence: CASTPDYNSPLHF. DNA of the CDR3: TGTGCCAGCACGCCGGATTATAATTCACCCCTCCACTTT.

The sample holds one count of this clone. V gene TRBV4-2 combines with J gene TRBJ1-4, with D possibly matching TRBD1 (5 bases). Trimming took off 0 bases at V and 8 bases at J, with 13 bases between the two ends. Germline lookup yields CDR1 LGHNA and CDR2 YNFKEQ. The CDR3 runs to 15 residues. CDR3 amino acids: CASSQDGRVGEKLFF. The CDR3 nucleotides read TGTGCCAGCAGCCAAGATGGCAGGGTTGGCGAAAAACTGTTTTTT.

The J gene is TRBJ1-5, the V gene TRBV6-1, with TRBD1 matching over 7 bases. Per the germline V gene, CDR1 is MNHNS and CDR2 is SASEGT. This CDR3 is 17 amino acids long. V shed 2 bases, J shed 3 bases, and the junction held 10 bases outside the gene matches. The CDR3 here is CASSELGRGWVNQPQHF. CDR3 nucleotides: TGTGCCAGCAGTGAATTGGGCAGGGGGTGGGTCAATCAGCCCCAGCATTTT.

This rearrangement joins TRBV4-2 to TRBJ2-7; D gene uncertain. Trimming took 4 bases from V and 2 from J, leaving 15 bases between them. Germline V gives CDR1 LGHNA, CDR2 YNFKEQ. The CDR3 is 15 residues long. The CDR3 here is CASSLGLGIPYEQYV. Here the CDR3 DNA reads TGTGCCAGCAGCCTTGGGTTGGGGATCCCCTACGAGCAGTACGTC.